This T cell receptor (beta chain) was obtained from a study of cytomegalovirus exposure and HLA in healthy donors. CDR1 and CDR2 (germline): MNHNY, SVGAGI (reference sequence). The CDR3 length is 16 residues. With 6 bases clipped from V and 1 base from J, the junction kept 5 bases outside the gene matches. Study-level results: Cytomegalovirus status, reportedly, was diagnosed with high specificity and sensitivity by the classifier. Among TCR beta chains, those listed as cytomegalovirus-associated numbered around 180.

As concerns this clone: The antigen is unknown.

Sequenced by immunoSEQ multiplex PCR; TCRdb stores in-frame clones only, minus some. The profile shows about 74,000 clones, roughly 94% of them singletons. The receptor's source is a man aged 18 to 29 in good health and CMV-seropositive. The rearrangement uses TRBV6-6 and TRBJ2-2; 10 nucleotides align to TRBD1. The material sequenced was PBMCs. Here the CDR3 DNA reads TGTGCCAGCAGCCGACAGGGGGCGGGGAACACCGGGGAGCTGTTTTTT. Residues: CASSRQGAGNTGELFF.